This T cell receptor (beta chain) was obtained from a study of human T cells and chemical hapten exposure. Germline CDR1 is GTSNPN and CDR2 is SVGIG (reference sequence). The CDR3 loop spans 11 amino acids. V lost 5 bases and J lost 5, with 9 bases in between. Time point in this sample: patch test 2, 6 weeks after DPC sensitization. Treatment noted: therapeutic diphenylcyclopropenone sensitization with weekly scalp DPC. This clonotype has a count of ten or more. Its antigen is still unknown. It was the library that attached unique molecular identifiers to individual cDNA molecules. Using its own MiXCR run on the RACE reads, TCRdb lists one record per CDR3 protein. The repertoire holds about 100,000 distinct CDR3 sequences, with roughly 10% as singletons. Study observations and caveats: Significantly more large CDR3 similarity clusters arose among expanded TCRs than among controls.

This chain joins TRBV30 and TRBJ1-1, with D hard to call. This sample comprised whole blood, obtained in connection with sensitization to the hapten diphenylcyclopropenone (DPC). This receptor was obtained from a woman between 40 and 50 years old with alopecia areata. Some clones in this sample may be carry-over from other donors' samples. The CDR3 reads CAWGVSTEAFF. The CDR3, as DNA: TGTGCCTGGGGCGTGAGTACTGAAGCTTTCTTT.